This T cell receptor (beta chain) emerged from a study of Graves' ophthalmopathy and Graves' hyperthyroidism. Amplified TCR beta CDR3 regions were obtained using RNA transcripts as template. First-round RT-PCR used HTBI primers; second-round multiplex PCR followed. TCRdb re-derived calls from the multiplex PCR reads in MiXCR, one entry per CDR3 protein. The sample lists hundreds of thousands of distinct CDR3 sequences, over 40% occurring once. Under 3 months in duration, the ophthalmopathy in affected donors had moderate-to-severe activity, CAS ≥3 and NOSPECS ≥4. The sequence derives from an adult man with Graves' ophthalmopathy. Sequences were obtained from peripheral blood.

This chain's CDR3 is CSVDSGRNTGELFF. The CDR3 bases are TGCAGCGTTGATTCCGGGAGGAACACCGGGGAGCTGTTTTTT. The J gene is TRBJ2-2, the V gene TRBV29-1, with TRBD2 as a possible D gene (6 bases). V was cut by 3 bases and J by 1 base, with 9 bases left in between. In germline, CDR1 is SQVTM, CDR2 ANQGSEA. This CDR3 is 14 amino acids long.